The 8 T cell receptor beta chains below come from one sample, sequenced in a study of blood T cell repertoires in COVID-19. The method was immunoSEQ multiplex PCR; TCRdb's version includes in-frame clones alone and lacks a portion of them. The table records about 280,000 clones, approximately 88% of them present only once. Sequencing was carried out using peripheral blood. The receptors derive from a man aged 18 to 30 with active or convalescent COVID-19.

The V call is TRBV18, the J call TRBJ2-7; weak D call: TRBD2 (6 bases). Trimming took off 2 bases at V and 6 bases at J, with 11 bases between the two ends. The CDR3 consists of 13 residues. From germline, CDR1 is KGHSH and CDR2 LQKENI. In nucleotides, the CDR3 is TGTGCCAGCTCACCATCATGGGGGGTCGAGCAGTACTTC. Its protein is CASSPSWGVEQYF.

The chain has TRBV24-1 and TRBJ1-2; perhaps TRBD1 as D (6 bases). CDR1 and CDR2 (germline): KGHDR, SFDVKD. The CDR3 has 14 residues. V dropped 4 bases and J dropped 8 bases, with 16 bases sitting between them. The CDR3: CATSDSGQLGGYTF. DNA for the CDR3: TGTGCCACCAGTGACTCCGGACAGCTGGGGGGCTACACCTTC.

The chain is built from TRBV15 and TRBJ1-1; 9 positions match TRBD1. Trimming took 8 bases from V and 4 from J; bases not matched to a gene: 8. The germline gives CDR1 LNHNV, CDR2 YYDKDF (reference sequence). The CDR3 loop spans 14 amino acids. The chain's CDR3 is CATSPDRGGTEAFF. The CDR3 DNA reads as TGTGCCACCTCACCGGACAGGGGAGGCACTGAAGCTTTCTTT.

This sequence joins TRBV27 and TRBJ2-3, with TRBD2 matching 11 bases. The CDR3 is 16 amino acids. After removal of 7 bases from V and 2 bases from J, the junction contained 8 bases not matched to a gene. In germline, CDR1 is MNHEY, CDR2 SMNVEV (reference sequence). Here the CDR3 DNA reads TGTGCCAGCAAGACCGGGACTAGCGGAGCCACAGATACGCAGTATTTT. The encoded protein is CASKTGTSGATDTQYF.

The J gene is TRBJ2-5, the V gene TRBV9, with 9 bases aligning to TRBD1. The CDR3 covers 15 residues. The junction had 6 bases not matched to a gene; V was cut back by 4 bases and J by 2 bases. CDR1 and CDR2 from the germline V gene are SGDLS and YYNGEE. For the CDR3, the DNA is TGTGCCAGCAGCCCGACAGGGGGATTACAAGAGACCCAGTACTTC. Translating gives CASSPTGGLQETQYF.

The chain joins TRBV18 to TRBJ2-1; 7 bases are a match to TRBD2. The length of the CDR3 is 16 residues. Germline loops: CDR1 KGHSH, CDR2 LQKENI. V was pared by 4 bases and J by 0 bases, with 6 bases of the junction left unmatched. CDR3 in DNA: TGTGCCAGCTCACTGGCTAGCGGCGCCTCCTACAATGAGCAGTTCTTC. It translates to CASSLASGASYNEQFF.

This rearrangement joins TRBV27 to TRBJ2-7; 7 nucleotides align to TRBD1. This CDR3 region has 13 residues. The J segment lost 0 bases and the V segment lost 8 bases, leaving 4 bases of the junction unmatched. CDR1 and CDR2 (germline): MNHEY, SMNVEV (reference sequence). The CDR3 spells CASGNRGSYEQYF. In DNA, the CDR3 is TGTGCCAGCGGAAACAGGGGCTCCTACGAGCAGTACTTC.

The V and J genes are TRBV6-1 and TRBJ1-5; weak D call: TRBD1 (5 bases). V gave up 3 bases and J gave up 0 bases, with 12 bases separating them. The CDR3 is 16 residues long. Germline CDR1 and CDR2: MNHNS and SASEGT. The CDR3 is CASSDGHEYSNQPQHF. The CDR3 DNA reads as TGTGCCAGCAGTGATGGACACGAGTATAGCAATCAGCCCCAGCATTTT.